Shown below are 27 T cell receptor beta chains from a single sample sequenced in a study of response to subunit inactivated influenza vaccine. TCRdb recomputed calls from the RT-PCR reads with MiXCR, one row per CDR3 protein. This sample yields 800,000 or so distinct CDR3 sequences, of which 21% are seen a single time; roughly a tenth belongs to the top ten. Source: PBMCs from blood, taken about 5 days after vaccination. All receptors derive from a man aged 50 or older who received an inactivated influenza vaccine.

The J gene is TRBJ2-1, the V gene TRBV20-1; the D is unclear. The germline CDR1 and CDR2 sequences are DFQATT and SNEGSKA (reference sequence). This CDR3 has 13 amino acids. Trimming stripped 6 bases from V and 5 bases from J, with 14 bases between. The CDR3: CSALSAADNEQFF. Written as DNA, the CDR3 is TGCAGTGCCCTCTCCGCTGCTGACAATGAGCAGTTCTTC.

The chain links TRBV20-1 to TRBJ1-1, with TRBD1 identical over 8 bases. CDR1 is DFQATT, CDR2 SNEGSKA, per germline (reference sequence). This CDR3 is 17 amino acids long. The junction had 21 bases not matched to a gene; V was cut back by 4 bases and J by 8 bases. The CDR3 region is CSAKALDRVDSRGEAFF. In DNA, the CDR3 is TGCAGTGCTAAGGCATTGGACAGGGTGGATTCCAGGGGGGAAGCTTTCTTT.

This chain uses TRBV20-1 with TRBJ2-4; either TRBD1 or TRBD2 may supply D (6 bases each). The germline V and J ends were trimmed by 4 bases and 12 bases, with 16 bases remaining between them. Germline V gene lookup returns CDR1 DFQATT and CDR2 SNEGSKA (reference sequence). The CDR3 sequence is 12 residues long. This chain's CDR3 is CSAMGGEGGQYF. The CDR3 DNA reads as TGCAGTGCTATGGGGGGCGAGGGAGGTCAGTACTTC.

A few counts support this clonotype. The CDR3 protein is CASSGTSEYEQYF. In nucleotides, the CDR3 is TGTGCCAGTTCCGGGACTAGCGAGTACGAGCAGTACTTC. The V gene is TRBV18, the J gene TRBJ2-7, with TRBD2 matching 10 bases. The CDR3 totals 13 residues. Germline CDR1 KGHSH, CDR2 LQKENI. V lost 9 bases to trimming and J lost 4 bases; unmatched junction nucleotides: 6.

This clonotype was counted a few times. The rearrangement joins TRBV29-1 to TRBJ2-7, with unresolved D. Germline loops: CDR1 SQVTM, CDR2 ANQGSEA. This CDR3 region has 14 residues. The germline V and J ends were trimmed by 5 bases and 2 bases, with 16 bases remaining between them. CDR3 protein: CSVWYQLSPYEQYF. DNA of the CDR3: TGCAGCGTTTGGTATCAGCTTTCCCCCTACGAGCAGTACTTC.

The chain employs TRBV12-3 or TRBV12-4 and TRBJ2-5; D not certain. CDR3 length equals 13 residues. Trimming left V 1 base short and J 5 bases short, with 8 bases between. This chain's CDR3 is CASSLDPRETQYF. The CDR3 DNA reads as TGTGCCAGCAGTTTAGATCCAAGGGAGACCCAGTACTTC.

The CDR3 bases are TGTGCCAGCAGCCCCCCCCAGGCTTCTTCTTACAATGAGCAGTTCTTC. Translating gives CASSPPQASSYNEQFF. The chain couples TRBV9 to TRBJ2-1; D uncertain. The germline CDR1 and CDR2 sequences are SGDLS and YYNGEE. CDR3 length equals 16 residues. Trimming cost V 4 bases and J 4 bases, with 18 bases left between them.

This clonotype was seen a handful of times. This rearrangement joins TRBV7-2 to TRBJ2-7; 9 nucleotides align to TRBD2. J was trimmed by 2 bases and V by 1 base; bases with no gene match: 3. The CDR3 contains 15 residues. Germline V lookup: CDR1 SGHTA, CDR2 FQGNSA. The CDR3 protein is CASSLDRTSAYEQYF. The CDR3 nucleotides are TGTGCCAGCAGCTTAGATAGGACTAGCGCCTACGAGCAGTACTTC.

The V and J genes are TRBV4-3 and TRBJ2-7, with 11 nucleotides matching TRBD2. The germline CDR1 and CDR2 sequences are LGHNA and YSLEER. The V gene end was trimmed by 0 bases and the J gene end by 4 bases; junction bases not matched to a gene: 5. There are 16 residues in the CDR3. As DNA, the CDR3 is TGCGCCAGCAGCCAAGATGAGGCTAGCGGGGGGTACGAGCAGTACTTC. It translates to CASSQDEASGGYEQYF.

This clonotype was found many times. The V call is TRBV20-1, the J call TRBJ2-7; 7 positions match TRBD1. This CDR3 is built from 12 residues. Per germline, CDR1 DFQATT and CDR2 SNEGSKA (reference sequence). V lost 5 bases and J lost 3; bases outside the gene matches: 4. CDR3 sequence (DNA): TGCAGTGCTGATAACAGGGGCTACGAGCAGTACTTC. The encoded protein is CSADNRGYEQYF.

This rearrangement joins TRBV20-1 to TRBJ2-2, with D unresolved. From germline, CDR1 is DFQATT and CDR2 SNEGSKA (reference sequence). The CDR3 totals 16 residues. Trimming removed 2 bases from V and 0 bases from J, with 13 bases in between. The CDR3 DNA reads TGCAGTGCTAGACCTTCCCTCGCTTCGAACACCGGGGAGCTGTTTTTT. Its protein is CSARPSLASNTGELFF.

The chain has TRBV5-4 and TRBJ1-2, with 8 nucleotides matching TRBD1. The CDR3 is 14 residues long. Germline assignment: CDR1 SGHNT and CDR2 YYREEE (reference sequence). J gave up 8 bases and V 3 bases, and 9 bases lay outside the gene matches. In nucleotides, the CDR3 is TGTGCCAGCAGCTCCACTCGGACAGGGTGGGGCTACACCTTC. This translates into CASSSTRTGWGYTF.

This chain links TRBV18 with TRBJ1-2; no clear D gene. CDR3 length equals 15 residues. Germline V gene data show CDR1 as KGHSH and CDR2 as LQKENI. Deletions cut 2 bases from V and 4 bases from J, with 14 bases between. CDR3 residues: CASSPEARGVYGYTF. In DNA form, the CDR3 reads TGTGCCAGCTCACCAGAGGCTCGCGGGGTCTATGGCTACACCTTC.

The chain employs TRBV5-5 and TRBJ2-7, with 13 positions matching TRBD2. CDR1 and CDR2 from the germline V gene are SGHKS and YYEKEE (reference sequence). After removal of 4 bases from V and 3 bases from J, the junction contained 4 bases not matched to a gene. The CDR3 is 15 residues long. For the CDR3, the DNA is TGTGCCAGCAGCGGGCGGACTAGCGGGAGCTACGAGCAGTACTTC. The encoded protein is CASSGRTSGSYEQYF.

This clonotype appeared once. This rearrangement joins TRBV28 to TRBJ2-1; 13 bases map to TRBD2. The CDR3 runs to 14 residues. Germline CDR1 reads MDHEN; CDR2 reads SYDVKM. Germline trimming cut 10 bases from V and 4 bases from J; bases unmatched to any gene: 4. This chain's CDR3 is CAITSGRGYNEQFF. The CDR3 coding sequence is TGTGCCATCACTAGCGGGAGGGGGTACAATGAGCAGTTCTTC.

This clonotype has just a few counts. The chain carries TRBV15 and TRBJ1-1; 9 bases are a match to TRBD1. The trim removed 8 bases at V and 5 bases at J, leaving 9 bases unmatched. Germline assignment: CDR1 LNHNV and CDR2 YYDKDF (reference sequence). The CDR3 has 14 residues. Here the CDR3 reads CATFRDRAGTEAFF. The CDR3 nucleotides are TGTGCCACCTTCAGGGACAGGGCGGGGACTGAAGCTTTCTTT.

The genes are TRBV29-1 and TRBJ2-3; perhaps TRBD2 as D (5 bases). CDR1 SQVTM and CDR2 ANQGSEA come from the germline V gene. CDR3 length: 13 amino acids. V dropped 5 bases and J dropped 2 bases, with 11 bases sitting between them. CDR3 amino acids: CSVLEAYTDTQYF. The CDR3 bases are TGCAGCGTTCTGGAGGCCTACACAGATACGCAGTATTTT.

This clonotype occurred a few times. The chain links TRBV20-1 to TRBJ2-3; the match to TRBD2 covers 9 bases. Trimming took 2 bases from V and 0 from J; bases not matched to a gene: 3. This CDR3 is 15 amino acids long. The germline V gene encodes CDR1 DFQATT and CDR2 SNEGSKA (reference sequence). CDR3 loop: CSARQAGGSTDTQYF. DNA for the CDR3: TGCAGTGCTAGACAAGCGGGAGGCAGCACAGATACGCAGTATTTT.

This clonotype has more than one count but fewer than ten. The chain recombines TRBV7-2 with TRBJ2-5; TRBD2 is a possible D gene (6 bases). This CDR3 has 15 amino acids. CDR1 is SGHTA, CDR2 FQGNSA, per germline. V lost 1 base to trimming and J lost 7 bases, with 16 bases between them. For the CDR3, the DNA is TGTGCCAGCAGCTTAGGGGGGGTCCCCGGAGGGACCCAGTACTTC. Translated: CASSLGGVPGGTQYF.

This clonotype was seen a few times. The chain couples TRBV20-1 to TRBJ2-4; D is perhaps TRBD1 (6 bases). The CDR3 length is 14 residues. Germline CDR1 reads DFQATT; CDR2 reads SNEGSKA (reference sequence). The ends were cut back, 0 bases at V and 1 base at J, with 7 bases in the middle. The CDR3 DNA reads as TGCAGTGCTAGAGATCAGGGGGCCAAAAACATTCAGTACTTC. Protein product: CSARDQGAKNIQYF.

The V gene is TRBV20-1, the J gene TRBJ2-4, with 8 bases matching TRBD2. Trimming took 6 bases from V and 2 from J; bases not matched to a gene: 15. Per the germline V gene, CDR1 is DFQATT and CDR2 is SNEGSKA (reference sequence). The CDR3 contains 17 residues. The CDR3 DNA is TGCAGTGCATCAGGTCCGGGAGGGCCCGGGCCCAAAAACATTCAGTACTTC. This gives the protein CSASGPGGPGPKNIQYF.

V usage is TRBV5-1 and J usage is TRBJ2-3; TRBD2 might be the D (5 bases). The germline V gene encodes CDR1 SGHRS and CDR2 YFSETQ. This CDR3 contains 13 residues. The germline V and J ends were trimmed by 4 bases and 4 bases, with 10 bases remaining between them. This CDR3 is CASSSEGPDTQYF. In DNA form, the CDR3 reads TGCGCCAGCAGCAGCGAGGGCCCAGATACGCAGTATTTT.

The V call is TRBV9, the J call TRBJ2-4; D not certain. V lost 0 bases and J 5 bases, leaving 12 bases between the germline ends. The CDR3 length is 15 residues. Germline V gene lookup returns CDR1 SGDLS and CDR2 YYNGEE. Here the CDR3 DNA reads TGTGCCAGCAGCGTAGAATCCTCCGGAGAAAACATTCAGTACTTC. It is translated as CASSVESSGENIQYF.

This clonotype was counted at least ten times. This chain uses TRBV7-2 with TRBJ2-1; no reliable D call. The ends were cut back, 0 bases at V and 0 bases at J, with 18 bases in the middle. Per the germline V gene, CDR1 is SGHTA and CDR2 is FQGNSA. The CDR3 sequence is 19 residues long. The CDR3: CASSLARPDSLSSYNEQFF. The CDR3 DNA is TGTGCCAGCAGCTTAGCGCGGCCAGATTCCTTAAGCTCCTACAATGAGCAGTTCTTC.

This chain joins TRBV7-2 and TRBJ1-4; a weak D match, TRBD1 (5 bases). V was shortened by 6 bases and J by 4 bases, with 12 bases between the two germline ends. Germline V gene lookup returns CDR1 SGHTA and CDR2 FQGNSA. CDR3 size: 14 residues. The CDR3 bases are TGTGCCAGCAGGCGGGGGGTATTTAATGAAAAACTGTTTTTT. Amino acid sequence: CASRRGVFNEKLFF.

The chain employs TRBV5-1 and TRBJ1-2, with 8 bases lining up with TRBD1. Germline V gene lookup returns CDR1 SGHRS and CDR2 YFSETQ. V trimming: 4 bases; J trimming: 0 bases; junction bases outside the gene matches: 11. The CDR3 is 17 residues long. The CDR3 reads CASSRVGTGTANYGYTF. The DNA of the CDR3 is TGCGCCAGCAGCCGGGTGGGGACAGGTACCGCTAACTATGGCTACACCTTC.

The rearrangement links TRBV28 to TRBJ2-5; 7 bases are shared with TRBD1. With 2 bases clipped from V and 5 bases from J, the junction kept 14 bases outside the gene matches. In germline, CDR1 is MDHEN, CDR2 SYDVKM. The CDR3 has 17 amino acids. The CDR3 sequence: CASSLPTDRVAMETQYF. In DNA, the CDR3 is TGTGCCAGCAGTTTACCAACCGACAGGGTTGCAATGGAGACCCAGTACTTC.